This T cell receptor (beta chain) was obtained from a study of CD8 T cells in Susac syndrome. Random hexamers were used to reverse transcribe about 0.5 to 1 ug of RNA. Across 54 Vbeta and 13 Jbeta, immunoSEQ multiplex PCR amplified TCR beta CDR3. TCRdb itself ran the immunoSEQ multiplex PCR reads through MiXCR, one entry per CDR3 protein. In the table there are 75,000 to 100,000 distinct CDR3 sequences, roughly 94% of which are singletons. The V end was cut by 6 bases, the J end by 3 bases, with 8 bases between. This CDR3 is 11 amino acids long. CDR1 and CDR2 from the germline V gene are SQVTM and ANQGSEA. TEMRA cells were FACS-enriched, unlike CD8+ and CD4+ T cells, which were negatively isolated. Note on this clonotype: Its specificity is not known.

Study results and caveats: It was in TEMRA cells and active patients that Susac CD8+ clonal expansion peaked.

The J gene is TRBJ1-2, the V gene TRBV29-1, with D tentatively TRBD1 (5 bases). This TCR was recovered from a human donor with Susac syndrome. Sequencing was performed on CD8+ T cells from PBMCs. The chain's CDR3 is CSVQEDYGYTF. The CDR3 nucleotides are TGCAGCGTACAGGAGGACTATGGCTACACCTTC.